This record concerns one T cell receptor beta chain sequence. The source of the sample is a study of cytomegalovirus exposure and HLA in healthy donors. The PCR contained 60 Vbeta and 13 Jbeta primers. Here immunoSEQ multiplex PCR was the method, and the copy in TCRdb shows in-frame clones only, minus some. Altogether roughly 120,000 clones are present, 73% being singletons, with the ten largest covering about 4.4%. This sequence was found in a man aged 60-69 years in good health and CMV-seropositive. Sequencing was done on a sample of PBMCs.

The CDR3 coding sequence is TGTGCCAGCAGCGTTACAGGGACCGGGGAGCTGTTTTTT. As protein: CASSVTGTGELFF. The rearrangement links TRBV9 to TRBJ2-2; D is perhaps TRBD1 (6 bases). Germline assignment: CDR1 SGDLS and CDR2 YYNGEE. V lost 2 bases to trimming and J lost 5 bases, with 7 bases between them. This CDR3 comprises 13 residues.